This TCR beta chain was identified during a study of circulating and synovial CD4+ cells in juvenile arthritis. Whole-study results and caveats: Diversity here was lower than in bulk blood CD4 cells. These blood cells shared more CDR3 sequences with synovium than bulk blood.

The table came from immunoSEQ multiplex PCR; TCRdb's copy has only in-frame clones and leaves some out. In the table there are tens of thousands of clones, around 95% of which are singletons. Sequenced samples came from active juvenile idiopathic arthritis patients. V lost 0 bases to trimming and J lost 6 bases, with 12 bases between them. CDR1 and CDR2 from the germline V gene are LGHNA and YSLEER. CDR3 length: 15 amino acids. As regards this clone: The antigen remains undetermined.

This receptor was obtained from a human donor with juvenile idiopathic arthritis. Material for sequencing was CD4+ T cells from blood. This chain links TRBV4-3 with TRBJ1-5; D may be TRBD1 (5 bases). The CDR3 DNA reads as TGCGCCAGCAGCCAAGATCCCGGGGGAAGTCAGCCCCAGCATTTT. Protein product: CASSQDPGGSQPQHF.